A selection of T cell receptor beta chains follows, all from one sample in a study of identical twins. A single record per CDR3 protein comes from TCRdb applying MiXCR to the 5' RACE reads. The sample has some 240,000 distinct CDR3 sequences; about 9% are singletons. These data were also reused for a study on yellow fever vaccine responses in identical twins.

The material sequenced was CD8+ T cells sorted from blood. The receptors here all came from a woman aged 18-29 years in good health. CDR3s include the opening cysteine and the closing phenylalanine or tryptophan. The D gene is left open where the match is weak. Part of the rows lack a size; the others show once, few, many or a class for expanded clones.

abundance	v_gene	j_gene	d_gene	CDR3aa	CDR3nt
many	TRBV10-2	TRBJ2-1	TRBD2	CASRSGGRTYNEQFF	TGCGCCAGCAGATCTGGCGGGAGGACCTACAATGAGCAGTTCTTC
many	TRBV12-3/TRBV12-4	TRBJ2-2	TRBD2	CAGKRGRNTGELFF	TGTGCCGGCAAGCGGGGACGGAACACCGGGGAGCTGTTTTTT
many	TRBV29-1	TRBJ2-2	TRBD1	CSARQGGTGELFF	TGCAGCGCGCGACAGGGGGGCACCGGGGAGCTGTTTTTT
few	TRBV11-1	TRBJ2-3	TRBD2	CASSPGTSGGAFRTDTQYF	TGTGCCAGCAGCCCCGGGACTAGCGGGGGGGCATTCAGGACAGATACGCAGTATTTT
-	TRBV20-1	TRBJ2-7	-	CSARPRPSYEQYF	TGCAGTGCTAGACCTCGACCCTCCTACGAGCAGTACTTC
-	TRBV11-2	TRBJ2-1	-	CASTLGASGLSSYNEQFF	TGTGCCAGCACCCTAGGGGCCTCGGGACTCAGCTCCTACAATGAGCAGTTCTTC
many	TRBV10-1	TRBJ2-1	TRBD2	CASSDGGSFYDEQFF	TGCGCCAGCAGTGATGGCGGGAGTTTTTACGATGAGCAGTTCTTC
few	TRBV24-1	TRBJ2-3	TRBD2	CATSDQLAAGTDTQYF	TGTGCCACCAGTGACCAACTAGCGGCCGGAACAGATACGCAGTATTTT
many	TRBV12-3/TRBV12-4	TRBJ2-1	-	CASSQPGATYNEQFF	TGTGCCAGCAGTCAACCGGGAGCTACCTACAATGAGCAGTTCTTC
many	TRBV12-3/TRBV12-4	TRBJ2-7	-	CASSLFGVYEQYF	TGTGCCAGCAGTTTATTCGGCGTCTACGAGCAGTACTTC
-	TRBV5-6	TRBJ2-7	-	CASSLLLLRVDEQNF	TGTGCCAGCAGCTTGCTCCTCCTTCGGGTTGACGAGCAGAACTTC
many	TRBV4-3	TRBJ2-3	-	CASSQDLWEGTDTQYF	TGCGCCAGCAGCCAAGATTTGTGGGAGGGCACAGATACGCAGTATTTT
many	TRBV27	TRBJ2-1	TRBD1	CASSFGTGDYNEQFF	TGTGCCAGCAGTTTCGGGACAGGGGATTACAATGAGCAGTTCTTC
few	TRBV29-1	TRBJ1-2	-	CSVDRPYGYTF	TGCAGCGTTGACCGTCCATATGGCTACACCTTC
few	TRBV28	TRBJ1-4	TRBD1	CASSPRDRDEKLFF	TGTGCCAGCAGCCCGCGAGACAGGGATGAAAAACTGTTTTTT
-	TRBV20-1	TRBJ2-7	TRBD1	CSANEGQGAYEQYF	TGCAGTGCTAATGAGGGACAGGGGGCGTACGAGCAGTACTTC
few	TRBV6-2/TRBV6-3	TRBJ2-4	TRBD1	CASSSPGQGLAKNIQYF	TGTGCCAGCAGTTCCCCCGGACAGGGATTAGCCAAAAACATTCAGTACTTC
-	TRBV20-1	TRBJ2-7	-	CSAMNTYLTYEQYF	TGCAGTGCTATGAACACCTATCTGACCTACGAGCAGTACTTC
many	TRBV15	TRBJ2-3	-	CATSRDPGRSTDTQYF	TGTGCCACCAGCAGAGATCCTGGAAGGTCCACAGATACGCAGTATTTT
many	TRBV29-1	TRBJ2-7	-	CSARQGGSYEQYF	TGCAGCGCTCGACAGGGAGGGTCCTACGAGCAGTACTTC
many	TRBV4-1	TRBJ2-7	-	CASSHPGTYEQYF	TGCGCCAGCAGCCACCCAGGTACCTACGAGCAGTACTTC
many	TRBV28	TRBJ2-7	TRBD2	CASSSKLGLAGLLYEQYF	TGTGCCAGCAGTTCAAAGCTGGGACTAGCGGGATTACTCTACGAGCAGTACTTC
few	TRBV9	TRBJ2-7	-	CASSEGDTSYEQYF	TGTGCCAGCAGCGAGGGGGACACAAGCTACGAGCAGTACTTC
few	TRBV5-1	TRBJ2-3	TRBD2	CASSSREGFTDTQYF	TGCGCCAGCAGCTCCCGGGAGGGGTTCACAGATACGCAGTATTTT
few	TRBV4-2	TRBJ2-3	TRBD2	CASSPRTSLEDTQYF	TGTGCCAGCAGCCCCCGGACTAGTCTGGAAGATACGCAGTATTTT
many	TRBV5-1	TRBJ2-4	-	CASSLEAADIQYF	TGCGCCAGCAGCTTGGAGGCGGCGGACATTCAGTACTTC
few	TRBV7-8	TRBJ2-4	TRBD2	CASSLPKGIGGGPSSNIQYF	TGTGCCAGCAGCTTACCAAAGGGGATTGGCGGGGGGCCCTCTTCTAACATTCAGTACTTC
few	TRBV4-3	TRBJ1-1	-	CASSVSPFGGDTEAFF	TGCGCCAGCAGCGTATCCCCTTTTGGGGGTGACACTGAAGCTTTCTTT
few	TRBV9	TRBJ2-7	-	CASSATEYEQYF	TGTGCCAGCAGTGCGACGGAGTACGAGCAGTACTTC
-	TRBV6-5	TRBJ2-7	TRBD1	CASSYEGTGVHEQYF	TGTGCCAGCAGTTACGAGGGTACAGGGGTCCACGAGCAGTACTTC
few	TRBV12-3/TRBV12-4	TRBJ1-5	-	CASSPPGGLNQPQHF	TGTGCCAGCAGCCCTCCCGGAGGGCTCAATCAGCCCCAGCATTTT
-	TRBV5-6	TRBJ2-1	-	CASSQTANEQFF	TGTGCCAGCAGCCAAACCGCCAATGAGCAGTTCTTC
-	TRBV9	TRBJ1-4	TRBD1	CASSVRDRDQLFF	TGTGCCAGCAGCGTCCGGGACAGGGATCAACTGTTTTTT
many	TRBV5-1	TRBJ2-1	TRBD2	CASSQYRTSGNYNEQFF	TGCGCCAGCAGCCAATACAGGACTAGCGGAAATTACAATGAGCAGTTCTTC
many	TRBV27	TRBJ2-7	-	CASSLQGTPYEQYF	TGTGCCAGCAGTTTACAAGGGACACCCTACGAGCAGTACTTC
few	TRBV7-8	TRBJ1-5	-	CASSFRSDGERPQHF	TGTGCCAGCAGCTTCCGATCGGACGGGGAAAGGCCCCAGCATTTT
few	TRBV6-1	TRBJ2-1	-	CASSEGFHNEQFF	TGTGCCAGCAGTGAAGGGTTCCACAATGAGCAGTTCTTC
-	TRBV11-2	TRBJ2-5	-	CASSPGWGPQETQYF	TGTGCCAGCAGCCCAGGTTGGGGGCCCCAAGAGACCCAGTACTTC
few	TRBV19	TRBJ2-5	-	CASSRRYQETQYF	TGTGCCAGTAGTCGACGGTACCAAGAGACCCAGTACTTC
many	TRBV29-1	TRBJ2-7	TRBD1	CSVELWDSKTYEQYF	TGCAGCGTTGAGCTATGGGACAGTAAAACCTACGAGCAGTACTTC
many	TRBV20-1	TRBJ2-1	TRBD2	CSARDLAGDLNEQFF	TGCAGTGCTAGAGATCTAGCGGGAGACCTTAATGAGCAGTTCTTC
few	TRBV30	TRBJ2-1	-	CAWSVGHYNEQFF	TGTGCCTGGAGTGTAGGCCATTACAATGAGCAGTTCTTC
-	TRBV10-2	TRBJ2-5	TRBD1	CASSDRGETQYF	TGCGCCAGCAGCGACAGGGGAGAGACCCAGTACTTC
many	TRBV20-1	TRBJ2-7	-	CSASLQGKSYSYEQYF	TGCAGTGCTAGTCTCCAGGGTAAATCCTACTCCTACGAGCAGTACTTC
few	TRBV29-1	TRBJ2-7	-	CSVDEEATYEQYF	TGCAGCGTTGATGAGGAGGCTACCTACGAGCAGTACTTC
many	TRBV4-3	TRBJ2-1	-	CASSQARLSYNEQFF	TGCGCCAGCAGCCAAGCGAGACTCTCCTACAATGAGCAGTTCTTC
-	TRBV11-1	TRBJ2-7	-	CASSLGFGPYQISYEQYF	TGTGCCAGCAGCTTAGGATTCGGACCCTATCAAATCTCGTACGAGCAGTACTTC
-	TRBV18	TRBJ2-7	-	CASSQIYQGRYEQYF	TGTGCCAGCTCCCAAATTTACCAGGGGCGGTACGAGCAGTACTTC
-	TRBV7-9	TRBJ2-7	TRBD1	CASSPVAGTGHHEQYF	TGTGCCAGCAGCCCCGTCGCCGGGACAGGGCACCACGAGCAGTACTTC
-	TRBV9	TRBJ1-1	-	CASSVGPEDNTEAFF	TGTGCCAGCAGCGTAGGGCCAGAGGATAACACTGAAGCTTTCTTT
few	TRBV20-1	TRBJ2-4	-	CSARGPDPLAKNIQYF	TGCAGTGCTAGAGGACCCGATCCGTTAGCCAAAAACATTCAGTACTTC
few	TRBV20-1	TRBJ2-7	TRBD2	CSARDLSSGDYEQYF	TGCAGTGCTAGAGATCTCTCTAGCGGGGACTACGAGCAGTACTTC
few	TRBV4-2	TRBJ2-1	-	CASSQEVAWRGSSYNEQFF	TGTGCCAGCAGCCAAGAGGTGGCGTGGCGGGGAAGCTCCTACAATGAGCAGTTCTTC
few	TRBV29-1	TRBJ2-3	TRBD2	CSAYPVGLAQDTQYF	TGCAGCGCTTATCCGGTGGGACTAGCTCAAGATACGCAGTATTTT
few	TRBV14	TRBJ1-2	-	CASSQDLGYGYTF	TGTGCCAGCAGCCAAGATCTCGGCTATGGCTACACCTTC
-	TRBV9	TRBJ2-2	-	CASSANLDRNTGELFF	TGTGCCAGCAGCGCCAACTTAGATCGGAACACCGGGGAGCTGTTTTTT
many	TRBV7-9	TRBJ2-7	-	CASSFPGNEQYF	TGTGCCAGCAGCTTTCCGGGTAACGAGCAGTACTTC
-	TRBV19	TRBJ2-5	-	CASSGGNQETQYF	TGTGCCAGTAGCGGGGGCAACCAAGAGACCCAGTACTTC
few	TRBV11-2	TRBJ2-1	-	CASSLGPAWRGYWNEQFF	TGTGCCAGCAGCTTAGGCCCCGCTTGGAGGGGTTATTGGAATGAGCAGTTCTTC